Included here is one T cell receptor (beta chain) sequence, with context. These data belong to a study of blood T cell repertoires in COVID-19. In the study overall: Researchers got acute and convalescent COVID-19 samples from the United States, Italy and Spain. From T cells, B-cell-depleted T cells, or PBMCs came the material, which was cDNA or gDNA.

Original handling: Amplification with reference gene primers provided the estimates of nucleated cell counts. Repertoires were generated with immunoSEQ multiplex PCR, while TCRdb's copy carries only in-frame clones and drops some. V, J and clone size were drawn from that table, and D and trimming were deduced from the DNA. The data contain 110,000 or so clones, 85% to 90% of them seen just once; the ten biggest clones take up around 30%. The sequencing input was peripheral blood. The sequence derives from a man aged 65 to 85 with active or convalescent COVID-19.

The CDR3 DNA reads TGTGCCAGCAGCGTAGGTGGGGCGGGATACGAGCAGTACTTC. This codes for CASSVGGAGYEQYF. The chain combines TRBV9 with TRBJ2-7; perhaps TRBD2 as D (6 bases). Between the trimmed V and J ends, which lost 0 bases and 4 bases, there was a span of 11 bases. Per the germline V gene, CDR1 is SGDLS and CDR2 is YYNGEE. This CDR3 region has 14 residues.